The next 21 T cell receptor beta chains were all read from a single sample in a study of response to subunit inactivated influenza vaccine. TCRdb reprocessed the RT-PCR reads with MiXCR, giving one entry per CDR3 protein. This sample has hundreds of thousands of distinct CDR3 sequences, with 12% to 15% found just once. This specimen was PBMCs from blood, taken 14 days before vaccination. The receptors were gathered from a middle-aged man who received an inactivated influenza vaccine.

This clonotype appeared a few times. The chain employs TRBV6-2 or TRBV6-3 and TRBJ2-7; 12 nucleotides agree with TRBD2. Trimming took 6 bases from V and 3 from J; bases not matched to a gene: 9. Looked up from germline, CDR1 is MNHEY and CDR2 is SVGEGT. This CDR3 spans 16 amino acids. The CDR3 DNA follows: TGTGCCAGCAGAGACCCGGGACTAGCGGGTAGCTACGAGCAGTACTTC. Protein: CASRDPGLAGSYEQYF.

Details on this clonotype: The germline gene is not matched at one end of the junction; a read error may be the cause. The chain uses TRBV5-1 and TRBJ2-7, with TRBD1 identical over 9 bases. The CDR3 runs to 16 residues. Germline V lookup: CDR1 SGHRS, CDR2 YFSETQ. CDR3 in DNA: TGCGCCATCAGCCGAAACCTGGGACAGGGTACGTACGAGCAGTACTTC. The encoded protein is CAISRNLGQGTYEQYF.

The chain recombines TRBV5-5 with TRBJ2-7; 7 bases are a match to TRBD2. V shed 4 bases and J 4 bases; nucleotides not matched to a gene: 14. This CDR3 has 16 residues. Germline V gene data show CDR1 as SGHKS and CDR2 as YYEKEE (reference sequence). This chain's CDR3 is CASSIRTRSTDYEQYF. In nucleotides, the CDR3 is TGTGCCAGCAGCATCCGGACTAGATCAACAGATTACGAGCAGTACTTC. Supplemented by reference TRBV5-5 and TRBJ2-7, the full variable domain reads DAGVTQSPTHLIKTRGQQVTLRCSPISGHKSVSWYQQVLGQGPQFIFQYYEKEERGRGNFPDRFSARQFPNYSSELNVNALLLGDSALYLCASSIRTRSTDYEQYFGPGTRLTVT.

This clonotype was counted between two and nine times. This chain links TRBV7-2 with TRBJ2-3; a possible D gene is TRBD1 (5 bases). CDR3 length: 15 residues. The V and J ends lost 5 bases and 0 bases respectively, with 12 bases between them. Germline V gene sequence: CDR1 SGHTA, CDR2 FQGNSA. CDR3: CASSPYGQSTDTQYF. The CDR3 bases are TGTGCCAGCAGCCCGTATGGACAAAGCACAGATACGCAGTATTTT.

V usage is TRBV5-1 and J usage is TRBJ2-1; TRBD2 matches 9 bases. The ends lost 5 bases at V and 4 bases at J; junction bases unmatched: 10. The CDR3 is made up of 16 amino acids. Per the germline V gene, CDR1 is SGHRS and CDR2 is YFSETQ. The CDR3 is CASRQEAGGAYNEQFF. CDR3 DNA: TGCGCCAGCAGACAAGAAGCGGGGGGCGCTTACAATGAGCAGTTCTTC. Using reference TRBV5-1 and TRBJ2-1 for the parts outside the CDR3, the full variable domain is KAGVTQTPRYLIKTRGQQVTLSCSPISGHRSVSWYQQTPGQGLQFLFEYFSETQRNKGNFPGRFSGRQFSNSRSEMNVSTLELGDSALYLCASRQEAGGAYNEQFFGPGTRLTVL.

The rearrangement uses TRBV12-3 or TRBV12-4 and TRBJ2-1; unclear D gene. The V end was cut by 8 bases, the J end by 3 bases, with 11 bases between. The CDR3 spans 13 residues. The CDR3 DNA is TGTGCCAGCGAACTCTGGGGCTACAATGAGCAGTTCTTC. This codes for CASELWGYNEQFF.

The rearrangement uses TRBV2 and TRBJ1-6; D call uncertain. Germline CDR1 reads SNHLY; CDR2 reads FYNNEI. V dropped 2 bases and J dropped 8 bases, with 7 bases sitting between them. The CDR3 spans 13 residues. The CDR3 DNA is TGTGCCAGCAGTGAACGGGCGGATTCACCCCTCCACTTT. Protein: CASSERADSPLHF.

This clonotype appeared a few times. This chain connects TRBV20-1 to TRBJ2-1; 7 bases are a match to TRBD2. Trimming took 6 bases from V and 7 from J; bases not matched to a gene: 9. Germline assignment: CDR1 DFQATT and CDR2 SNEGSKA (reference sequence). This CDR3 is built from 13 residues. The CDR3: CSASGLVINEQFF. The CDR3 nucleotides read TGCAGTGCGTCTGGACTAGTTATAAATGAGCAGTTCTTC.

This clonotype was observed a handful of times. V is TRBV12-3 or TRBV12-4 and J is TRBJ2-7; 10 bases are shared with TRBD2. The CDR3 loop spans 15 amino acids. The V segment lost 6 bases and the J segment 0 bases; nucleotides outside the gene matches: 5. The CDR3 DNA sequence: TGTGCCAGCAGGAGTCTAGCGGGGGTCTCCTACGAGCAGTACTTC. This encodes CASRSLAGVSYEQYF.

This clonotype was seen a few times. The chain joins TRBV28 to TRBJ2-3; the match to TRBD1 covers 11 bases. After removal of 3 bases from V and 14 bases from J, the junction contained 13 bases not matched to a gene. CDR1 and CDR2 (germline): MDHEN, SYDVKM. CDR3 length: 15 residues. CDR3 nucleotides: TGTGCCAGCAGTTTCTCCGGGACAGGGGGGTCGGTTTTGTATTTT. Amino acid sequence: CASSFSGTGGSVLYF.

The chain has TRBV29-1 and TRBJ2-5; D is ambiguous. Trimming cost V 4 bases and J 4 bases, with 10 bases left between them. Germline-derived CDR1 and CDR2 are SQVTM and ANQGSEA. This CDR3 has 12 amino acids. The CDR3 coding sequence is TGCAGCGTTGTTTGGGTGAGAGAGACCCAGTACTTC. It specifies CSVVWVRETQYF.

This chain joins TRBV20-1 and TRBJ2-1, with D uncertain. In germline, CDR1 is DFQATT, CDR2 SNEGSKA (reference sequence). The V end was cut by 3 bases, the J end by 0 bases, with 9 bases between. The CDR3 is 14 amino acids. CDR3 loop: CSASAYSSYNEQFF. CDR3 DNA sequence: TGCAGTGCTAGCGCCTATTCCTCCTACAATGAGCAGTTCTTC.

This clonotype was detected ten times or more. CDR3 sequence: CASRAASTDTQYF. The CDR3 nucleotides read TGTGCCAGCAGAGCGGCAAGCACAGATACGCAGTATTTT. This rearrangement joins TRBV6-1 to TRBJ2-3; possibly TRBD2 for D (5 bases). The V and J ends lost 6 bases and 0 bases respectively, with 7 bases between them. This CDR3 region has 13 residues. Per germline, CDR1 MNHNS and CDR2 SASEGT.

This chain joins TRBV2 and TRBJ2-2; D gene uncertain. The CDR3 covers 14 residues. Germline CDR1 reads SNHLY; CDR2 reads FYNNEI. Trimming took 8 bases from V and 1 from J, leaving 11 bases between them. In DNA form, the CDR3 reads TGTGCCAGCGGATCAGGATTGAACACCGGGGAGCTGTTTTTT. Protein product: CASGSGLNTGELFF.

This clonotype has a handful of counts. The chain has TRBV6-1 and TRBJ1-2; the D is unclear. The CDR3 length is 15 residues. Trimming cost V 6 bases and J 6 bases, with 20 bases left between them. Per the germline V gene, CDR1 is MNHNS and CDR2 is SASEGT. CDR3 nucleotides: TGTGCCAGCAGCCCGGGAAGGGTTTTCGACGATGGCTACACCTTC. Encoded protein: CASSPGRVFDDGYTF.

The gene calls are TRBV13 and TRBJ1-5; possibly TRBD1 for D (6 bases). CDR1 is PRHDT, CDR2 FYEKMQ, per germline (reference sequence). The CDR3 loop spans 15 amino acids. V was pared by 8 bases and J by 3 bases, with 17 bases between. The DNA of the CDR3 is TGTGCCAGCCTCGTGAACAGGGCCGTCAATCAGCCCCAGCATTTT. As protein: CASLVNRAVNQPQHF.

This sequence joins TRBV30 and TRBJ2-2; D perhaps matches TRBD1 (6 bases). The germline CDR1 and CDR2 sequences are GTSNPN and SVGIG (reference sequence). Trimming removed 1 base at V and 5 bases at J, with 14 bases between. The CDR3 contains 15 residues. The CDR3 here is CAWSGPGQITGELFF. For the CDR3, the DNA is TGTGCCTGGAGTGGACCGGGACAAATAACCGGGGAGCTGTTTTTT. Looking up the rest from reference TRBV30 and TRBJ2-2 gives the full variable domain: SQTIHQWPATLVQPVGSPLSLECTVEGTSNPNLYWYRQAAGRGLQLLFYSVGIGQISSEVPQNLSASRPQDRQFILSSKKLLLSDSGFYLCAWSGPGQITGELFFGEGSRLTVL.

This clonotype was seen repeatedly, ten times or more. This chain uses TRBV2 with TRBJ2-5, with D hard to call. Per the germline V gene, CDR1 is SNHLY and CDR2 is FYNNEI. CDR3 length: 11 amino acids. The V end was cut by 2 bases, the J end by 5 bases, with 3 bases between. The CDR3 loop reads CASSETETQYF. The CDR3 DNA reads as TGTGCCAGCAGTGAAACGGAGACCCAGTACTTC.

This clonotype has more than one count but fewer than ten. The chain employs TRBV5-1 and TRBJ2-7; D is possibly TRBD1 or TRBD2 (5 bases each). This CDR3 spans 16 amino acids. V shed 0 bases and J shed 3 bases, with 16 bases lying between them. Germline V gene data show CDR1 as SGHRS and CDR2 as YFSETQ. The CDR3 is CASSLGARDGSYEQYF. CDR3 nucleotides: TGCGCCAGCAGCTTGGGGGCCCGGGACGGAAGCTACGAGCAGTACTTC.

The table lists this clonotype with a few counts. The chain employs TRBV14 and TRBJ2-5; the match to TRBD2 covers 7 bases. V shed 0 bases and J 4 bases; nucleotides not matched to a gene: 8. There are 16 residues in the CDR3. From germline, CDR1 is SGHDN and CDR2 FVKESK. The CDR3 DNA follows: TGTGCCAGCAGCCAAGAGGGAGGGTTCCTGGGAGAGACCCAGTACTTC. Translation: CASSQEGGFLGETQYF.

J is TRBJ2-3 and V is TRBV5-1, with 13 nucleotides matching TRBD2. Germline V lookup: CDR1 SGHRS, CDR2 YFSETQ. The CDR3 loop spans 17 amino acids. Germline trimming cut 2 bases from V and 5 bases from J; bases unmatched to any gene: 8. The DNA of the CDR3 is TGCGCCAGCAGCTTTGGACTAGCGGGAGCGAGTGAAGATACGCAGTATTTT. This codes for CASSFGLAGASEDTQYF.